Following are 29 T cell receptor beta chains from one sample sequenced in a study of PD-L1 blockade in urothelial cancer. Profiled with immunoSEQ multiplex PCR; TCRdb holds only in-frame clones, not every one. The sample lists under 35,000 clones; around 86% were seen once. This sample comprised PBMCs, obtained around atezolizumab (anti-PD-L1) treatment. Source of these receptors: a man in his fifties with urothelial cancer.

This chain connects TRBV6-5 to TRBJ2-3; D unclear. CDR3 size: 13 residues. Germline loops: CDR1 MNHEY, CDR2 SVGAGI. V was shortened by 3 bases and J by 2 bases, with 6 bases between the two germline ends. In DNA, the CDR3 is TGTGCCAGCAGTTATGTCTACACAGATACGCAGTATTTT. Translating gives CASSYVYTDTQYF.

The rearrangement uses TRBV25-1 and TRBJ1-2; D possibly corresponds to TRBD1 (5 bases). Germline assignment: CDR1 MGHDK and CDR2 SYGVNS. The germline V and J ends were trimmed by 3 bases and 6 bases, with 11 bases remaining between them. The CDR3 sequence is 13 residues long. CDR3 in DNA: TGTGCCAGCAGTGACAGGGAAGTCGATGGCTACACCTTC. Its protein is CASSDREVDGYTF.

This sequence joins TRBV9 and TRBJ1-1; a possible D gene is TRBD1 (5 bases). Looked up from germline, CDR1 is SGDLS and CDR2 is YYNGEE. This CDR3 region has 14 residues. The V end lost 0 bases, the J end lost 4 bases, and 10 bases lay between the germline ends. The CDR3 DNA reads as TGTGCCAGCAGCGTAGCTGGGGGGAGCACTGAAGCTTTCTTT. This codes for CASSVAGGSTEAFF.

This chain connects TRBV6-1 to TRBJ2-1; the match to TRBD2 covers 7 bases. Trimming took 0 bases from V and 11 from J; bases not matched to a gene: 1. The germline gives CDR1 MNHNS, CDR2 SASEGT. The CDR3 loop spans 12 amino acids. The CDR3 DNA reads TGTGCCAGCAGTGAAGCGCGGGGGAAGCAGTTCTTC. This translates into CASSEARGKQFF.

This clone was recorded once. The chain is built from TRBV27 and TRBJ2-1; tentatively, D is TRBD1 (6 bases). The length of the CDR3 is 19 residues. The germline CDR1 and CDR2 sequences are MNHEY and SMNVEV (reference sequence). Trimming pared 8 bases from V and 0 bases from J, leaving 26 bases between. CDR3: CASPKGLAGGQSSYNEQFF. The CDR3 DNA is TGTGCCAGCCCCAAGGGCCTAGCTGGGGGCCAGAGCTCCTACAATGAGCAGTTCTTC.

This clone was detected only once. The chain has TRBV18 and TRBJ2-2; 7 bases line up with TRBD1. The CDR3 runs to 15 residues. Germline CDR1 is KGHSH and CDR2 is LQKENI. V trimming: 0 bases; J trimming: 7 bases; junction bases outside the gene matches: 5. CDR3 nucleotides: TGTGCCAGCTCACCACCAACAGGGGAGTACGGGGAGCTGTTTTTT. It translates to CASSPPTGEYGELFF.

A single count supports this clone. The chain uses TRBV15 and TRBJ2-7; 12 bases align to TRBD2. Germline lookup yields CDR1 LNHNV and CDR2 YYDKDF (reference sequence). With 8 bases clipped from V and 5 bases from J, the junction kept 1 base outside the gene matches. The CDR3 runs to 12 residues. The CDR3 DNA sequence: TGTGCCACCGGACTAGCGGGACACGAGCAGTACTTC. This sequence encodes CATGLAGHEQYF.

This chain uses TRBV7-8 with TRBJ1-4; 9 bases agree with TRBD1. The CDR3 loop spans 17 amino acids. Looked up from germline, CDR1 is SGHVS and CDR2 is FQNEAQ. With V trimmed by 5 bases and J by 8 bases, 15 bases remained unmatched. The CDR3 DNA reads TGTGCCAGCAGCCTTAGAGGAAACAGGGGGCCCGCGGAAAAACTGTTTTTT. Translation: CASSLRGNRGPAEKLFF.

A single count supports this clone. CDR3 amino acids: CASSDPLSGSWADEQFF. CDR3 nucleotides: TGTGCCAGCAGTGACCCCCTTAGCGGGAGCTGGGCGGATGAGCAGTTCTTC. The rearrangement joins TRBV6-1 to TRBJ2-1, with 9 bases identical to TRBD2. J was trimmed by 8 bases and V by 3 bases; bases with no gene match: 14. In germline, CDR1 is MNHNS, CDR2 SASEGT. The CDR3 extends over 17 amino acids.

This sequence joins TRBV7-2 and TRBJ1-1, with D possibly being TRBD1 (5 bases). In germline, CDR1 is SGHTA, CDR2 FQGNSA. The CDR3 is 13 residues long. V was shortened by 0 bases and J by 4 bases, with 6 bases between the two germline ends. Here the CDR3 reads CASSLAQGTEAFF. The CDR3, as DNA: TGTGCCAGCAGCTTAGCGCAGGGCACTGAAGCTTTCTTT.

Note on this clone: The DNA is left out, because the CDR3 cannot be placed on it with certainty; the CDR3 is given as TCRdb lists it. The chain couples TRBV21-1 to TRBJ2-7; the table names TRBD1, a call not compared with the DNA. TRBV21-1 is an annotated pseudogene. The length of the CDR3 is 17 amino acids, counting both ends. This chain's CDR3 is CASSKTHWGQGANEQYF.

The genes are TRBV6-5 and TRBJ2-5; the match to TRBD1 covers 7 bases. The V gene end was trimmed by 8 bases and the J gene end by 4 bases; junction bases not matched to a gene: 10. The CDR3 is 14 amino acids. Per germline, CDR1 MNHEY and CDR2 SVGAGI. The CDR3 nucleotides are TGTGCCAGCCGTAGACAGGGTATCCGAGAGACCCAGTACTTC. Encoded protein: CASRRQGIRETQYF.

This clone appeared a single time. The V call is TRBV19, the J call TRBJ1-1, with TRBD1 as a possible D gene (6 bases). Germline V gives CDR1 LNHDA, CDR2 SQIVND (reference sequence). There are 15 residues in the CDR3. Trimming pared 4 bases from V and 1 base from J, leaving 13 bases between. The CDR3 loop is CASSTFRGGNTEAFF. The CDR3 DNA is TGTGCCAGTAGTACGTTCAGGGGTGGGAACACTGAAGCTTTCTTT.

This clone occurred a few times. The genes are TRBV9 and TRBJ2-3, with TRBD2 matching 9 bases. J lost 3 bases, V lost 0 bases, and 5 bases had no gene match. CDR1 and CDR2 from the germline V gene are SGDLS and YYNGEE. The CDR3 runs 16 residues. CDR3 in amino acids: CASSVGSSGRTDTQYF. The CDR3 nucleotides read TGTGCCAGCAGCGTAGGGTCAAGCGGGAGGACAGATACGCAGTATTTT.

The gene calls are TRBV14 and TRBJ1-1; possibly TRBD1 for D (6 bases). Germline V gives CDR1 SGHDN, CDR2 FVKESK. V gave up 3 bases and J gave up 7 bases, with 18 bases separating them. The CDR3 is made up of 15 amino acids. The DNA for the CDR3 is TGTGCCAGCAGCCATCCCATCGGGGACACAATTGAAGCTTTCTTT. It is translated as CASSHPIGDTIEAFF. Variable domain in full (rest from reference TRBV14 and TRBJ1-1): EAGVTQFPSHSVIEKGQTVTLRCDPISGHDNLYWYRRVMGKEIKFLLHFVKESKQDESGMPNNRFLAERTGGTYSTLKVQPAELEDSGVYFCASSHPIGDTIEAFFGQGTRLTVV.

The CDR3 nucleotides are TGTGCCAGCAGTCTGACTAGCTCGGTAGATACGCAGTATTTT. Amino acid sequence: CASSLTSSVDTQYF. This chain connects TRBV2 to TRBJ2-3; 7 bases agree with TRBD2. CDR3 length equals 14 residues. Germline V CDR1 and CDR2: SNHLY, FYNNEI. The ends lost 5 bases at V and 5 bases at J; junction bases unmatched: 7.

The genes are TRBV28 and TRBJ1-3; no clear D. The germline CDR1 and CDR2 sequences are MDHEN and SYDVKM. The V end lost 5 bases, the J end lost 0 bases, and 8 bases lay between the germline ends. The CDR3 is 14 amino acids. CDR3 nucleotide sequence: TGTGCCAGCAGTAAACCTAGCTCTGGAAACACCATATATTTT. Protein sequence: CASSKPSSGNTIYF.

The chain links TRBV10-3 to TRBJ1-5; tentatively, D is TRBD1 (5 bases). CDR1 and CDR2 from the germline V gene are ENHRY and SYGVKD. V lost 7 bases to trimming and J lost 5 bases, with 24 bases between them. The CDR3 spans 17 residues. As DNA, the CDR3 is TGTGCCATCAAGAGCGAACAGGAATCCCAATGGTATCAGCCCCAGCATTTT. Encoded protein: CAIKSEQESQWYQPQHF.

This clone appeared once. V usage is TRBV7-9 and J usage is TRBJ1-2; TRBD1 matches 7 bases. Losses at the gene ends were 4 bases for V and 8 bases for J; bases not matched to a gene: 16. The CDR3 is made up of 16 amino acids. Germline loops: CDR1 SEHNR, CDR2 FQNEAQ (reference sequence). The CDR3 loop is CASSSHHQSTGRGYTF. The CDR3 DNA reads as TGTGCCAGCAGCTCGCACCACCAGTCGACAGGGAGAGGCTACACCTTC.

This rearrangement joins TRBV5-1 to TRBJ2-3; 9 bases map to TRBD2. Trimming took 0 bases from V and 1 from J; bases not matched to a gene: 3. The CDR3 spans 16 residues. Germline loops: CDR1 SGHRS, CDR2 YFSETQ. As DNA, the CDR3 is TGCGCCAGCAGCTTGGGTAGCGGGAGCGGCACAGATACGCAGTATTTT. Protein: CASSLGSGSGTDTQYF.

The chain carries TRBV7-6 and TRBJ2-5, with D unresolved. V gave up 7 bases and J gave up 5 bases, with 17 bases separating them. The germline CDR1 and CDR2 sequences are SGHVS and FNYEAQ. The CDR3 spans 14 residues. CDR3 amino acids: CASTKSSVRETQYF. CDR3 in DNA: TGTGCCAGCACCAAAAGTAGTGTCCGGGAGACCCAGTACTTC.

The chain is built from TRBV11-3 and TRBJ2-7; D gene ambiguous. This CDR3 is 13 amino acids long. Germline CDR1 reads SGHNT; CDR2 reads YENEEA. V lost 3 bases and J 2 bases, leaving 8 bases between the germline ends. This CDR3 is CASSFGPTYEQYF. DNA of the CDR3: TGTGCCAGCAGCTTTGGCCCCACCTACGAGCAGTACTTC.

The genes are TRBV19 and TRBJ1-2; no clear D gene. Germline CDR1 and CDR2: LNHDA and SQIVND (reference sequence). Deletions cut 7 bases from V and 4 bases from J, with 19 bases between. The CDR3 spans 15 residues. DNA for the CDR3: TGTGCCAGTACTACATCCAAAAGCGGACTCTATGGCTACACCTTC. Encoded protein: CASTTSKSGLYGYTF.

This clone was found a few times. The J gene is TRBJ2-1, the V gene TRBV2; 9 positions match TRBD1. Germline lookup yields CDR1 SNHLY and CDR2 FYNNEI. The CDR3 is made up of 12 amino acids. V lost 7 bases, J lost 6 bases, and 1 base stayed unmatched. The CDR3 DNA is TGTGCCAGCAAGACAGGGGGCAATGAGCAGTTCTTC. Amino acids: CASKTGGNEQFF. The full variable domain, completed using reference TRBV2 and TRBJ2-1, is EPEVTQTPSHQVTQMGQEVILRCVPISNHLYFYWYRQILGQKVEFLVSFYNNEISEKSEIFDDQFSVERPDGSNFTLKIRSTKLEDSAMYFCASKTGGNEQFFGPGTRLTVL.

The chain has TRBV5-1 and TRBJ2-5, with 10 bases lining up with TRBD1. Germline V gene sequence: CDR1 SGHRS, CDR2 YFSETQ. Unmatched junction bases numbered 3, after V lost 0 bases and J lost 4 bases. This CDR3 has 15 amino acids. CDR3 sequence reads: CASSLDRDRGETQYF. In DNA, the CDR3 is TGCGCCAGCAGCTTGGACCGGGACAGGGGAGAGACCCAGTACTTC.

This clone was seen once. V usage is TRBV7-8 and J usage is TRBJ2-5, with 12 bases matching TRBD2. After removal of 2 bases from V and 2 bases from J, the junction contained 6 bases not matched to a gene. CDR3 length equals 17 residues. Germline V gives CDR1 SGHVS, CDR2 FQNEAQ. The CDR3 region has the DNA TGTGCCAGCAGCTTAATGCTAGCGGGAGGGCTTCAAGAGACCCAGTACTTC. Amino acid sequence: CASSLMLAGGLQETQYF.

This chain joins TRBV4-1 and TRBJ1-3; the D gene is possibly TRBD1 (6 bases). Looked up from germline, CDR1 is MGHRA and CDR2 is YSYEKL. This CDR3 is built from 17 residues. V lost 1 base and J lost 0, with 13 bases in between. The CDR3, as DNA: TGCGCCAGCAGCCAAGTCAATCCAGGGGTCTCTGGAAACACCATATATTTT. This codes for CASSQVNPGVSGNTIYF.

The chain recombines TRBV29-1 with TRBJ1-1; a weak D match, TRBD1 (6 bases). V lost 5 bases to trimming and J lost 0 bases, with 13 bases between them. The CDR3 is 14 residues long. In germline, CDR1 is SQVTM, CDR2 ANQGSEA. The CDR3 region is CSVSEGGVNTEAFF. The CDR3 coding sequence is TGCAGCGTTTCGGAAGGGGGGGTGAACACTGAAGCTTTCTTT.

This chain uses TRBV28 with TRBJ1-2; 7 nucleotides align to TRBD1. This CDR3 comprises 14 residues. Trimming at V came to 4 bases and at J to 0 bases, leaving 2 bases not matched to a gene. The germline V gene has CDR1 MDHEN and CDR2 SYDVKM. The CDR3 sequence is CASSSGTANYGYTF. The CDR3, as DNA: TGTGCCAGCAGTTCCGGGACAGCTAACTATGGCTACACCTTC.